This T cell receptor beta chain was identified during a study of cytomegalovirus exposure and HLA in healthy donors. Notes on the study in general: Beyond CMV serostatus, there was no information to go on about immune exposure. Certain sequence variants were highly shared and formed a cluster, and this cluster was likely a sequencing artifact. Most of the TCR beta V segments (in an earlier analysis) were productive either about 87% or about 30% of the time. Cytomegalovirus association was listed for about 170 TCR beta chains.

13 Jbeta primers and 60 Vbeta primers were used for the PCR. Repertoires were generated with immunoSEQ multiplex PCR, while TCRdb's copy carries only in-frame clones and drops some. In the table there are 200,000 to 250,000 clones, around 81% of which are singletons. About this clone itself: What it binds is not known.

The V end lost 7 bases, the J end lost 6 bases, and 21 bases lay between the germline ends. Germline assignment: CDR1 SEHNR and CDR2 FQNEAQ (reference sequence). This CDR3 region has 15 residues. The TCR comes from a woman between 55 and 75 years old in good health and CMV-seropositive. The sample taken for sequencing was PBMCs. V and J are TRBV7-9 and TRBJ1-2, with D unclear. The DNA of the CDR3 is TGTGCCAGCACCCCCCGAGGGCTCGGGAGTGATGGCTACACCTTC. This encodes CASTPRGLGSDGYTF.